This paragraph reports one T cell receptor beta chain. This entry comes from a study of blood T cell repertoires in COVID-19. Background on the study: COVID-19 samples collected from the United States, Italy and Spain covered acute and convalescent phases. T cells, B-cell-depleted T cells, or PBMCs provided the cDNA or gDNA that served as material.

Germline CDR1 SGHRS, CDR2 YFSETQ. Trimming removed 6 bases at V and 3 bases at J, with 9 bases between. The CDR3 contains 13 residues. In the source study's methods: Estimates of nucleated cell counts were drawn from the amplification of reference gene primers. Method: immunoSEQ multiplex PCR; TCRdb's copy keeps in-frame clones and lacks some. Clone size and the V and J calls come from that table; the DNA yielded D and trimming. The sample has about 200,000 clones, around four fifths seen once. The source is a woman between 50 and 59 years old with active or convalescent COVID-19. The V and J genes are TRBV5-1 and TRBJ2-2; no definite D call. Material: peripheral blood. CDR3 sequence reads: CASKISDTGELFF. The CDR3 nucleotides are TGCGCCAGCAAAATTTCGGACACCGGGGAGCTGTTTTTT.